This T cell receptor beta chain is drawn from a study of T-cell reconstitution after alpha-beta-depleted transplantation in children. During its preparation, the TCRbeta library received unique molecular identifiers. TCRdb reprocessed the PCR reads via MiXCR and lists one record per CDR3 protein. The sample records 450,000 to 600,000 distinct CDR3 sequences, approximately 29% being singletons. The material sequenced was PBMCs from the stem cell graft donor, taken from the stem cell graft. This TCR derives from a human donor who donated a stem cell graft to a child with aplastic anemia.

The CDR3 nucleotides read TGCAGTGCCGGGATTAGGAGCGGGAGAGAGACCCAGTACTTC. Its protein is CSAGIRSGRETQYF. V gene TRBV20-1 combines with J gene TRBJ2-5, with TRBD2 identical over 8 bases. Germline CDR1 is DFQATT and CDR2 is SNEGSKA (reference sequence). The V segment lost 6 bases and the J segment 4 bases; nucleotides outside the gene matches: 10. The length of the CDR3 is 14 residues.